This TCR beta chain is from a study of shared clonotypes between healthy human individuals. The overall study: The study used three CD4 naive, three CD4 memory, two CD8 naive and one CD8 memory plate per donor. Findings and caveats of the study: A handful of donors showed sharing of approximately 5% of naive CD4 clonotypes.

From germline, CDR1 is MNHEY and CDR2 SMNVEV (reference sequence). There are 16 residues in the CDR3. Concerning this clone itself: Its specificity is unknown.

The naive CD8 fraction comprised CD45RO-negative cells positively selected for CCR7 and excluded terminally differentiated effector memory CD45RA+ cells. Donors were healthy HIV-negative adults without recently reported acute infections or vaccinations. Clones were read by immunoSEQ multiplex PCR, and TCRdb kept only the in-frame ones, dropping some. The table includes hundreds of thousands of clones, approximately 95% detected once. This TCR came from a woman aged 25 to 39 in good health. Material for sequencing was naive CD8+ T cells sorted from blood. The chain couples TRBV27 to TRBJ2-5; D not resolved. The DNA end is more similar to TRBJ2-7, so the J call may be wrong. The DNA for the CDR3 is TGTGCCAGCAGACCGCCCCTCGACAAACGCGGCTACGAGCAGTACTTC. Its protein product is CASRPPLDKRGYEQYF.